A single sample is the source of the 31 T cell receptor beta chains below, sequenced in a study of T cell changes during pregnancy in multiple sclerosis. The assay was immunoSEQ multiplex PCR, and TCRdb's table has in-frame clones only and misses some. The sample carries about 88,000 clones, more than 85% recorded once. The source was peripheral blood, collected in the first trimester of pregnancy. Source of these receptors: a female donor with multiple sclerosis, enrolled in a pregnancy study.

V usage is TRBV2 and J usage is TRBJ2-7; TRBD1 might be the D (6 bases). CDR3 size: 12 residues. V shed 11 bases and J shed 1 base, with 12 bases lying between them. Germline CDR1 is SNHLY and CDR2 is FYNNEI. The chain's CDR3 is CAPRGGSYEQYF. The CDR3 bases are TGTGCCCCCCGAGGGGGTTCCTACGAGCAGTACTTC. Together with reference TRBV2 and TRBJ2-7, the CDR3 gives the full variable domain: EPEVTQTPSHQVTQMGQEVILRCVPISNHLYFYWYRQILGQKVEFLVSFYNNEISEKSEIFDDQFSVERPDGSNFTLKIRSTKLEDSAMYFCAPRGGSYEQYFGPGTRLTVT.

This chain connects TRBV18 to TRBJ1-1; 8 nucleotides line up with TRBD1. CDR1 KGHSH and CDR2 LQKENI come from the germline V gene. The length of the CDR3 is 16 residues. The V gene end was trimmed by 2 bases and the J gene end by 4 bases; junction bases not matched to a gene: 9. This chain's CDR3 is CASSPTGQVLTTEAFF. CDR3 DNA: TGTGCCAGCTCACCAACGGGACAGGTGTTGACCACTGAAGCTTTCTTT.

The rearrangement links TRBV19 to TRBJ2-7; D gene ambiguous. Trimming took 5 bases from V and 5 from J, leaving 13 bases between them. The CDR3 totals 13 residues. Germline V gives CDR1 LNHDA, CDR2 SQIVND (reference sequence). The CDR3 loop reads CASSAPGSDEQYF. Written as DNA, the CDR3 is TGTGCCAGTAGTGCCCCGGGTTCCGACGAGCAGTACTTC.

This chain connects TRBV23-1 to TRBJ2-4, with 10 bases fitting TRBD1. TRBV23-1 is noted as an ORF with a role that remains uncertain. The J segment lost 0 bases and the V segment lost 5 bases, leaving 13 bases of the junction unmatched. The CDR3 is 19 residues long. The CDR3 coding sequence is TGCGCCAGCAGTATAACTGGACAGGGGGGAGAACTAGCCAAAAACATTCAGTACTTC. This gives the protein CASSITGQGGELAKNIQYF.

This rearrangement joins TRBV21-1 to TRBJ2-7; the tabulated D call, TRBD2, remains unverified against the DNA. TRBV21-1 is noted as a pseudogene. The CDR3 extends over 20 amino acids. The DNA for the CDR3 is TGTGCCAGCAGCCGCACAAAAAGAGTCGGGCTAGCGGGCTTGATCCACGAGCAGTACTTC. Its translation is CASSRTKRVGLAGLIHEQYF.

The chain employs TRBV5-1 and TRBJ2-3; 10 nucleotides align to TRBD2. V gave up 4 bases and J gave up 3 bases; unmatched junction bases: 8. This CDR3 is built from 16 residues. Germline CDR1 SGHRS, CDR2 YFSETQ. Here the CDR3 reads CASSVPSGSGTDTQYF. CDR3 sequence (DNA): TGCGCCAGCAGCGTGCCTAGCGGGAGTGGGACAGATACGCAGTATTTT. The full variable domain, completed using reference TRBV5-1 and TRBJ2-3, is KAGVTQTPRYLIKTRGQQVTLSCSPISGHRSVSWYQQTPGQGLQFLFEYFSETQRNKGNFPGRFSGRQFSNSRSEMNVSTLELGDSALYLCASSVPSGSGTDTQYFGPGTRLTVL.

This clone was seen only once. The chain uses TRBV6-5 and TRBJ2-2; 10 bases match TRBD2. The CDR3 covers 16 residues. CDR1 and CDR2 (germline): MNHEY, SVGAGI. The V gene end was trimmed by 2 bases and the J gene end by 7 bases; junction bases not matched to a gene: 7. CDR3 region: CASSYLAGVRNGELFF. CDR3 bases: TGTGCCAGCAGTTACCTAGCGGGAGTACGGAACGGGGAGCTGTTTTTT.

This sequence joins TRBV6-1 and TRBJ1-3; 8 nucleotides align to TRBD1. The length of the CDR3 is 15 residues. V gave up 8 bases and J gave up 2 bases; unmatched junction bases: 8. Germline CDR1 reads MNHNS; CDR2 reads SASEGT. This CDR3 reads CASSSSDRAGNTIYF. The CDR3 DNA reads TGTGCCAGCTCTAGCTCGGACAGGGCTGGAAACACCATATATTTT.

This rearrangement joins TRBV7-9 to TRBJ2-7; weak D call: TRBD1 (6 bases). CDR1 and CDR2 from the germline V gene are SEHNR and FQNEAQ (reference sequence). CDR3 length equals 14 residues. The V and J ends lost 5 bases and 3 bases respectively, with 14 bases between them. The CDR3 loop is CASSLRGQLYEQYF. CDR3 DNA sequence: TGTGCCAGCAGCCTACGCGGACAGCTCTACGAGCAGTACTTC. Full variable domain (outside the CDR3, taken from reference TRBV7-9 and TRBJ2-7): DTGVSQNPRHKITKRGQNVTFRCDPISEHNRLYWYRQTLGQGPEFLTYFQNEAQLEKSRLLSDRFSAERPKGSFSTLEIQRTEQGDSAMYLCASSLRGQLYEQYFGPGTRLTVT.

The chain combines TRBV10-3 with TRBJ2-2; unclear D gene. V dropped 3 bases and J dropped 3 bases, with 11 bases sitting between them. The length of the CDR3 is 15 residues. Germline V gene lookup returns CDR1 ENHRY and CDR2 SYGVKD. In DNA form, the CDR3 reads TGTGCCATCAGTGATGTTGGCTCTCACACCGGGGAGCTGTTTTTT. This codes for CAISDVGSHTGELFF.

This clone was picked up a small number of times. The chain carries TRBV30 and TRBJ1-1; TRBD1 might be the D (6 bases). Germline V gene sequence: CDR1 GTSNPN, CDR2 SVGIG (reference sequence). Trimming left V 8 bases short and J 1 base short, with 11 bases between. The CDR3 totals 12 residues. The CDR3 bases are TGTGCCAGAGAACAGGGGAACACTGAAGCTTTCTTT. Its protein product is CAREQGNTEAFF.

The chain combines TRBV6-5 with TRBJ1-1, with a tentative D call TRBD1 (6 bases). V gave up 6 bases and J gave up 0 bases, with 14 bases separating them. The CDR3 totals 15 residues. Germline V gene data show CDR1 as MNHEY and CDR2 as SVGAGI. This CDR3 reads CASREQTGLNTEAFF. The CDR3, as DNA: TGTGCCAGCAGAGAACAAACAGGGTTGAACACTGAAGCTTTCTTT.

This rearrangement joins TRBV4-1 to TRBJ2-2; 9 bases match TRBD2. V was clipped by 4 bases and J by 1 base; unmatched bases: 10. The CDR3 has 18 amino acids. Germline CDR1 and CDR2: MGHRA and YSYEKL. The CDR3 region is CASSPPGGREGNTGELFF. CDR3 DNA sequence: TGCGCCAGCAGCCCCCCAGGGGGGCGGGAGGGGAACACCGGGGAGCTGTTTTTT.

The chain couples TRBV5-1 to TRBJ1-1; the match to TRBD1 covers 7 bases. V shed 4 bases, J shed 4 bases, and the junction held 7 bases outside the gene matches. The CDR3 spans 14 residues. Per the germline V gene, CDR1 is SGHRS and CDR2 is YFSETQ. The CDR3 is CASSGAQGSTEAFF. DNA for the CDR3: TGCGCCAGCAGCGGGGCACAGGGGAGCACTGAAGCTTTCTTT.

This chain links TRBV7-8 with TRBJ2-7, with D perhaps matching TRBD1 (5 bases). The germline V gene has CDR1 SGHVS and CDR2 FQNEAQ. V was clipped by 2 bases and J by 3 bases, with 23 bases between them. The CDR3 spans 18 residues. The CDR3 DNA reads as TGTGCCAGCAGCTTACGTAGAGTAACATCTACCAGGGACTACGAGCAGTACTTC. Translated: CASSLRRVTSTRDYEQYF. Full variable domain (rest looked up from reference TRBV7-8 and TRBJ2-7): GAGVSQSPRYKVAKRGQDVALRCDPISGHVSLFWYQQALGQGPEFLTYFQNEAQLDKSGLPSDRFFAERPEGSVSTLKIQRTQQEDSAVYLCASSLRRVTSTRDYEQYFGPGTRLTVT.

The chain couples TRBV7-9 to TRBJ1-2, with a weak D call TRBD1 (5 bases). The V gene lost 5 bases and the J gene lost 6 bases, with 25 bases spanning the gap. The length of the CDR3 is 17 residues. The V gene's germline CDR1 is SEHNR and CDR2 FQNEAQ (reference sequence). The CDR3 DNA reads as TGTGCCAGCAGCCCCTCCGTGGGGCATCCCAATCTTGATGGCTACACCTTC. This gives the protein CASSPSVGHPNLDGYTF.

The chain has TRBV29-1 and TRBJ1-1; the match to TRBD1 covers 8 bases. The CDR3 totals 14 residues. Germline CDR1 is SQVTM and CDR2 is ANQGSEA. V lost 5 bases and J lost 0; bases outside the gene matches: 5. The CDR3 is CSVSGGFMNTEAFF. The CDR3 bases are TGCAGCGTTTCAGGGGGCTTCATGAACACTGAAGCTTTCTTT. Using reference TRBV29-1 and TRBJ1-1 for the parts outside the CDR3, the full variable domain is SAVISQKPSRDICQRGTSLTIQCQVDSQVTMMFWYRQQPGQSLTLIATANQGSEATYESGFVIDKFPISRPNLTFSTLTVSNMSPEDSSIYLCSVSGGFMNTEAFFGQGTRLTVV.

The J gene is TRBJ2-1, the V gene TRBV28, with D possibly TRBD1 on 5 matching bases. The CDR3 is 16 residues long. Germline CDR1 and CDR2: MDHEN and SYDVKM. V lost 6 bases to trimming and J lost 2 bases, with 17 bases between them. DNA for the CDR3: TGTGCCAGCAGCCCAGGACACCCCGTCACCTACAATGAGCAGTTCTTC. As protein: CASSPGHPVTYNEQFF.

CDR3 sequence: CSAGHTEAFF. CDR3 DNA: TGCAGCGCCGGTCACACTGAAGCTTTCTTT. V is TRBV29-1 and J is TRBJ1-1, with D unclear. Looked up from germline, CDR1 is SQVTM and CDR2 is ANQGSEA. The V end was cut by 7 bases, the J end by 3 bases, with 6 bases between. The CDR3 length is 10 residues.

This clone was picked up one time. V and J are TRBV19 and TRBJ1-3, with D uncertain. The CDR3 contains 15 residues. The germline gives CDR1 LNHDA, CDR2 SQIVND (reference sequence). Trimming left V 3 bases short and J 8 bases short, with 17 bases between. The CDR3 region is CASSIASTGGHTIYF. The CDR3 coding sequence is TGTGCCAGTAGTATCGCCTCCACGGGTGGCCACACCATATATTTT.

V is TRBV5-1 and J is TRBJ2-5; tentative D call: TRBD2 (5 bases). The germline V gene encodes CDR1 SGHRS and CDR2 YFSETQ. V lost 1 base, J lost 0 bases, and 16 bases lay in between. The CDR3 covers 17 residues. CDR3 amino acids: CASSLTGLALNQETQYF. The CDR3 nucleotides are TGCGCCAGCAGCTTGACGGGATTGGCCCTGAACCAAGAGACCCAGTACTTC.

The chain is built from TRBV7-9 and TRBJ2-7, with 9 positions matching TRBD1. V was clipped by 1 base and J by 3 bases; unmatched bases: 10. CDR1 and CDR2 (germline): SEHNR, FQNEAQ (reference sequence). CDR3 length: 17 amino acids. Here the CDR3 DNA reads TGTGCCAGCAGCTTAGTAGGAGAGACAGGGGGGTTCTACGAGCAGTACTTC. Its translation: CASSLVGETGGFYEQYF.

The rearrangement links TRBV11-2 to TRBJ1-2; D is perhaps TRBD1 (6 bases). The V end lost 0 bases, the J end lost 5 bases, and 16 bases lay between the germline ends. Per the germline V gene, CDR1 is SGHAT and CDR2 is FQNNGV. The CDR3 loop spans 16 amino acids. CDR3 protein: CASSLEAGAMGYGYTF. The CDR3 DNA follows: TGTGCCAGCAGCTTAGAAGCAGGGGCGATGGGGTATGGCTACACCTTC.

J is TRBJ1-1 and V is TRBV7-9, with TRBD1 identical over 7 bases. Germline lookup yields CDR1 SEHNR and CDR2 FQNEAQ (reference sequence). The CDR3 consists of 15 residues. J was trimmed by 3 bases and V by 1 base; bases with no gene match: 5. CDR3 nucleotides: TGTGCCAGCAGCTTAGAGGTAGGGGGCGACACTGAAGCTTTCTTT. The encoded protein is CASSLEVGGDTEAFF.

Here the CDR3 reads CASSMDFSSTDTQYF. In DNA, the CDR3 is TGTGCCAGCAGCATGGACTTTTCTAGCACAGATACGCAGTATTTT. The V gene is TRBV11-2, the J gene TRBJ2-3; D perhaps matches TRBD2 (5 bases). The CDR3 sequence is 15 residues long. V was clipped by 5 bases and J by 0 bases, with 12 bases between them. Germline V gene lookup returns CDR1 SGHAT and CDR2 FQNNGV. The complete variable domain, with remaining parts taken from reference TRBV11-2 and TRBJ2-3, reads EAGVAQSPRYKIIEKRQSVAFWCNPISGHATLYWYQQILGQGPKLLIQFQNNGVVDDSQLPKDRFSAERLKGVDSTLKIQPAKLEDSAVYLCASSMDFSSTDTQYFGPGTRLTVL.

This chain joins TRBV2 and TRBJ2-7; the match to TRBD2 covers 7 bases. There are 12 residues in the CDR3. The germline gives CDR1 SNHLY, CDR2 FYNNEI. V shed 8 bases, J shed 2 bases, and the junction held 3 bases outside the gene matches. The CDR3 sequence: CASGGEAYEQYF. In DNA form, the CDR3 reads TGTGCCAGCGGGGGGGAAGCCTACGAGCAGTACTTC.

This sequence joins TRBV5-1 and TRBJ2-7, with TRBD1 matching 10 bases. The CDR3 loop spans 15 amino acids. V was clipped by 3 bases and J by 3 bases; unmatched bases: 6. Germline CDR1 reads SGHRS; CDR2 reads YFSETQ. The CDR3 DNA reads TGCGCCAGCAGCTCCCGGACAGGGGGTAACTACGAGCAGTACTTC. Protein: CASSSRTGGNYEQYF.

This clone was counted a single time. The chain has TRBV9 and TRBJ2-2; 8 bases match TRBD1. The CDR3 spans 14 residues. With V trimmed by 4 bases and J by 5 bases, 4 bases remained unmatched. Per the germline V gene, CDR1 is SGDLS and CDR2 is YYNGEE. The CDR3 region is CASSLRTGTGELFF. The CDR3 region has the DNA TGTGCCAGCAGCCTAAGGACAGGGACCGGGGAGCTGTTTTTT.

This rearrangement joins TRBV6-5 to TRBJ2-7; 8 bases align to TRBD2. The CDR3 is 15 amino acids. Germline loops: CDR1 MNHEY, CDR2 SVGAGI. The V gene end was trimmed by 7 bases and the J gene end by 6 bases; junction bases not matched to a gene: 14. In DNA form, the CDR3 reads TGTGCCAGCACCCCGGGGAGCGGGAGTATCGTCGAGCAGTACTTC. Translated: CASTPGSGSIVEQYF.

The chain carries TRBV7-9 and TRBJ1-1; D ambiguous. Germline CDR1 reads SEHNR; CDR2 reads FQNEAQ (reference sequence). The V and J ends lost 6 bases and 1 base respectively, with 6 bases between them. The length of the CDR3 is 12 residues. CDR3 nucleotide sequence: TGTGCCAGCAGTACAGCGAACACTGAAGCTTTCTTT. Translation: CASSTANTEAFF.

DNA for the CDR3: TGCGCCAGCAGCCAAGAATCCTCCTTCTCCTACGAGCAGTACTTC. The encoded protein is CASSQESSFSYEQYF. The genes are TRBV4-1 and TRBJ2-7; no definite D call. This CDR3 comprises 15 residues. Germline CDR1 is MGHRA and CDR2 is YSYEKL. V was cut by 0 bases and J by 0 bases, with 9 bases left in between.